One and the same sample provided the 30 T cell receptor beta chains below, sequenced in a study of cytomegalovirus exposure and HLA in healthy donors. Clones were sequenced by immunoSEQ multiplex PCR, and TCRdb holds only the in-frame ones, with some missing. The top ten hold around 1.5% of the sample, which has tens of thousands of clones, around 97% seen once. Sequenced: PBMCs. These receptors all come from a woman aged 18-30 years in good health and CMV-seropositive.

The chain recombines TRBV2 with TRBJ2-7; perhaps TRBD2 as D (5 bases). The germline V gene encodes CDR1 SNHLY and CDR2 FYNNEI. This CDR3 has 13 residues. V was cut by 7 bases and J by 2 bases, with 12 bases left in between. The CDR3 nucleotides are TGTGCCAGCAAGAAGGAGGTGGCCTACGAGCAGTACTTC. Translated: CASKKEVAYEQYF.

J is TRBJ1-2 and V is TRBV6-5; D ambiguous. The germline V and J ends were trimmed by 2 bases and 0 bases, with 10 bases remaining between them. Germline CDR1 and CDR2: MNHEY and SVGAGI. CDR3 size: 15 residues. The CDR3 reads CASSYAPHTNYGYTF. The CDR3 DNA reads TGTGCCAGCAGTTACGCCCCACACACTAACTATGGCTACACCTTC.

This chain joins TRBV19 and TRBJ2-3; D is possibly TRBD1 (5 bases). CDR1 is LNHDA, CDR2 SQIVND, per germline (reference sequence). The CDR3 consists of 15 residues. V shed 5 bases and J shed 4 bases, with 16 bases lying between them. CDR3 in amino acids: CASSVTRGLADTQYF. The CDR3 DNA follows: TGTGCCAGTAGTGTAACAAGGGGATTAGCAGATACGCAGTATTTT.

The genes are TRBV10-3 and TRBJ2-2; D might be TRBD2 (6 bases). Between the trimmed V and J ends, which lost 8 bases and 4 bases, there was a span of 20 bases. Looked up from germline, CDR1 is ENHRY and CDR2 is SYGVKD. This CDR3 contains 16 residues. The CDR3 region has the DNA TGTGCCATCCGAGGGGAAGTCGCGGGAAGCACCGGGGAGCTGTTTTTT. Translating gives CAIRGEVAGSTGELFF.

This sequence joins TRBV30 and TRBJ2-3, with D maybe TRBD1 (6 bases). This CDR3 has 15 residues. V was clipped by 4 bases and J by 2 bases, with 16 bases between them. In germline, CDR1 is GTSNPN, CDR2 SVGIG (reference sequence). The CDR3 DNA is TGTGCCTGGATATCAGGACAGAGATTCACAGATACGCAGTATTTT. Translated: CAWISGQRFTDTQYF.

The CDR3 loop reads CASSEVGTGGEGPQHF. In DNA, the CDR3 is TGTGCCAGCAGTGAAGTCGGGACAGGGGGCGAGGGGCCCCAGCATTTT. This chain connects TRBV6-1 to TRBJ1-5; 12 bases fit TRBD1. The CDR3 is made up of 16 amino acids. CDR1 MNHNS and CDR2 SASEGT come from the germline V gene. J was trimmed by 9 bases and V by 1 base; bases with no gene match: 7.

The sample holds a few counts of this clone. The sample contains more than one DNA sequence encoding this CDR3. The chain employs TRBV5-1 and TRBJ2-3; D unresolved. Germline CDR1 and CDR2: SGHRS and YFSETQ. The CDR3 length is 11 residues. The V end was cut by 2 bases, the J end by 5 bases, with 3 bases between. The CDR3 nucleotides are TGCGCCAGCAGCTTTAGAGATACGCAGTATTTT. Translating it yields CASSFRDTQYF.

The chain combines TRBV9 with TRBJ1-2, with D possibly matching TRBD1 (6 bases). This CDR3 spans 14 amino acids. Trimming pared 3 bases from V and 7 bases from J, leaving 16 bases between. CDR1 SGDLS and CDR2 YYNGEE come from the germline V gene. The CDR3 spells CASSGDGGRGGYTF. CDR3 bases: TGTGCCAGCAGCGGAGACGGGGGGCGGGGTGGCTACACCTTC.

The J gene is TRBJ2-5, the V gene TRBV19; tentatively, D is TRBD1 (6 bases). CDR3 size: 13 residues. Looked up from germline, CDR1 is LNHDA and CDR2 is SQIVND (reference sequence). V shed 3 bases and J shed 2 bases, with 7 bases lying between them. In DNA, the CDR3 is TGTGCCAGTAGTATTCAGGGGCAAGAGACCCAGTACTTC. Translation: CASSIQGQETQYF.

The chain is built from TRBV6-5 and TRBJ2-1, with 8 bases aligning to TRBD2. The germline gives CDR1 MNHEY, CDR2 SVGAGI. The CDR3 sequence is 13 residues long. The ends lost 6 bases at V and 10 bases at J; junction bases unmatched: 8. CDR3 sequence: CASSRKLAAEQFF. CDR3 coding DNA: TGTGCCAGCAGCAGAAAACTAGCGGCCGAGCAGTTCTTC.

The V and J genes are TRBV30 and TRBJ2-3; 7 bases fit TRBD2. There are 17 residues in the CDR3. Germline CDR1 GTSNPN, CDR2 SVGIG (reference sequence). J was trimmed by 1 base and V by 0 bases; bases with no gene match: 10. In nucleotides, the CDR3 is TGTGCCTGGAGTGTACCCATCGGCGGGAGCCGCACAGATACGCAGTATTTT. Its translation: CAWSVPIGGSRTDTQYF.

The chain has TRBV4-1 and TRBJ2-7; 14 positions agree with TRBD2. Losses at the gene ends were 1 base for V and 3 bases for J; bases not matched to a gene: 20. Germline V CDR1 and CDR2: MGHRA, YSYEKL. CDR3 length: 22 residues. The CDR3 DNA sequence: TGCGCCAGCAGCCAAGCTCCCTTCAATCCTGCCGGGACTAGCGGGAGATTCTACGAGCAGTACTTC. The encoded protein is CASSQAPFNPAGTSGRFYEQYF.

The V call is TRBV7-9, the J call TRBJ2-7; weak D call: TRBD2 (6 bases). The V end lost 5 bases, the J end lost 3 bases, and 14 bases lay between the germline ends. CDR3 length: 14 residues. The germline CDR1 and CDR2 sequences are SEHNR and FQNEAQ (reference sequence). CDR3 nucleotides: TGTGCCAGCAGCATGGACGGGGAGGTCTACGAGCAGTACTTC. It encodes CASSMDGEVYEQYF.

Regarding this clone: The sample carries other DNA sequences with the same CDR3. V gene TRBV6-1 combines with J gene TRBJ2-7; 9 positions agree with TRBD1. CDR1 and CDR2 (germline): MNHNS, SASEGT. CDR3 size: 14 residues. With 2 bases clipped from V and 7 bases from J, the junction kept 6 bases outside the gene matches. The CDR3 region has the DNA TGTGCCAGCAGTGAATGGGTAGGGACAGGGGAGCAGTACTTC. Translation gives CASSEWVGTGEQYF.

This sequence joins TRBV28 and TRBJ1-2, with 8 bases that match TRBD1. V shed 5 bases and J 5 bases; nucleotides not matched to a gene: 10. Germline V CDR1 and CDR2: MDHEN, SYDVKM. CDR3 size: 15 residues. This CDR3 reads CASSGQGQAGYGYTF. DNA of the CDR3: TGTGCCAGCAGTGGACAGGGTCAGGCTGGGTATGGCTACACCTTC.

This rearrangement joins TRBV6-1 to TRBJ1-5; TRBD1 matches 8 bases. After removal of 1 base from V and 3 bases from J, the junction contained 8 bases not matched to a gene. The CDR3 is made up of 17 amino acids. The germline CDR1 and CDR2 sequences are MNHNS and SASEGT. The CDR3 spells CASSEGGRGPVNQPQHF. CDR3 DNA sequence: TGTGCCAGCAGTGAAGGGGGCAGGGGGCCAGTCAATCAGCCCCAGCATTTT.

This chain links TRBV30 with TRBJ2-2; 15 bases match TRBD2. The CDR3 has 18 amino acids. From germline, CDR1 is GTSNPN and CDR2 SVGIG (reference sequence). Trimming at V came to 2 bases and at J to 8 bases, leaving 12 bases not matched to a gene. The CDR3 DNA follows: TGTGCCTGGAGTCGCAGCGGACTAGCGGGAGGGCCGTCGGGGGAGCTGTTTTTT. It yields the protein CAWSRSGLAGGPSGELFF.

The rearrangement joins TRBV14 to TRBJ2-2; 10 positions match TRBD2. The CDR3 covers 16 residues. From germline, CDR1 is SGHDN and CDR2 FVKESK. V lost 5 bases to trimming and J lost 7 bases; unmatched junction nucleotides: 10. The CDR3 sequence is CASSSLAGDLVGELFF. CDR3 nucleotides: TGTGCCAGCAGCAGTCTAGCGGGAGATCTTGTCGGGGAGCTGTTTTTT.

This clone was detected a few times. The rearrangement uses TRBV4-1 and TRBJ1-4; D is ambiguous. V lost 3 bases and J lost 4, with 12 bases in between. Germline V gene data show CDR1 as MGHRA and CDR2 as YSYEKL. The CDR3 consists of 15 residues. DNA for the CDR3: TGCGCCAGCAGCCATGGGAGTGTCGTTAATGAAAAACTGTTTTTT. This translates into CASSHGSVVNEKLFF.

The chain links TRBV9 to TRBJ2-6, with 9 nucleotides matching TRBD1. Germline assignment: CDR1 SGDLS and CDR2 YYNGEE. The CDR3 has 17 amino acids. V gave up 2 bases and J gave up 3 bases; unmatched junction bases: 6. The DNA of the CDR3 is TGTGCCAGCAGCGTCTCCACAGGGGGCTTTGGGGCCAACGTCCTGACTTTC. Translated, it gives CASSVSTGGFGANVLTF.

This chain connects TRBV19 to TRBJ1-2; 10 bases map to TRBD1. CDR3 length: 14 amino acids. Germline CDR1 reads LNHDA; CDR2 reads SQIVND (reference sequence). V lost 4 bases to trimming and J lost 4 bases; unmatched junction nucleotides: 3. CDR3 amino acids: CASSSGQGVYGYTF. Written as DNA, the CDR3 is TGTGCCAGTAGTAGCGGACAGGGGGTCTATGGCTACACCTTC. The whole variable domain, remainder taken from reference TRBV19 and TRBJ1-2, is DGGITQSPKYLFRKEGQNVTLSCEQNLNHDAMYWYRQDPGQGLRLIYYSQIVNDFQKGDIAEGYSVSREKKESFPLTVTSAQKNPTAFYLCASSSGQGVYGYTFGSGTRLTVV.

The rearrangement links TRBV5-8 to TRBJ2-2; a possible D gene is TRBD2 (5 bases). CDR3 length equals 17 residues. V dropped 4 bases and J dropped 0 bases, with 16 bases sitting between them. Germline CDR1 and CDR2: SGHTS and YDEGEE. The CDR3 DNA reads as TGTGCCAGCAGCGCAGTGACTAACGCGGCGAACACCGGGGAGCTGTTTTTT. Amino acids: CASSAVTNAANTGELFF.

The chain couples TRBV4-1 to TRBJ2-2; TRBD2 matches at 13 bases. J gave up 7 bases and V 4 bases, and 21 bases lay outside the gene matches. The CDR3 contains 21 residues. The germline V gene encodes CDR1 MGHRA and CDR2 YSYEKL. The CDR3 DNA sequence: TGCGCCAGCAGCCCACTAGCCCGCGCTGCGACTAGCGGGAGGCATGTCGGGGAGCTGTTTTTT. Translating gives CASSPLARAATSGRHVGELFF.

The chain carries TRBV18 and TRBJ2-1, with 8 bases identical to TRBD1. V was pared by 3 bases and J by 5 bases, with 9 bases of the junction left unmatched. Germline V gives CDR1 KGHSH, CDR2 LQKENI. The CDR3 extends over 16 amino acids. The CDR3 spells CASSPLRTGSNNEQFF. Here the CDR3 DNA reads TGTGCCAGCTCACCCCTCCGGACAGGGTCCAACAATGAGCAGTTCTTC.

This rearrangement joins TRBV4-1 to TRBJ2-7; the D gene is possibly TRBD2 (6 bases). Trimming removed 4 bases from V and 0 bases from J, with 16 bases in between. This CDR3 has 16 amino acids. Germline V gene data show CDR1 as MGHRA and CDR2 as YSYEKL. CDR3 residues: CASSLYVSGDSYEQYF. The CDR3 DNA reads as TGCGCCAGCAGCCTCTACGTTAGCGGAGACTCCTACGAGCAGTACTTC.

CDR3 sequence (DNA): TGTGCCAGCAGCGGCGAACTAGTTTCGGAGACCCAGTACTTC. Amino acid sequence: CASSGELVSETQYF. This chain connects TRBV9 to TRBJ2-5; D might be TRBD2 (5 bases). This CDR3 comprises 14 residues. Between the trimmed V and J ends, which lost 3 bases and 5 bases, there was a span of 14 bases. Germline CDR1 SGDLS, CDR2 YYNGEE.

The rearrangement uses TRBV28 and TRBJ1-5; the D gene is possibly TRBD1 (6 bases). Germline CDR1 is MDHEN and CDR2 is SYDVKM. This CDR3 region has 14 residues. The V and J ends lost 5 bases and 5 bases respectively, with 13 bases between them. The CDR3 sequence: CASSGQILHQPQHF. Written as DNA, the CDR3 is TGTGCCAGCAGTGGACAGATATTACATCAGCCCCAGCATTTT.

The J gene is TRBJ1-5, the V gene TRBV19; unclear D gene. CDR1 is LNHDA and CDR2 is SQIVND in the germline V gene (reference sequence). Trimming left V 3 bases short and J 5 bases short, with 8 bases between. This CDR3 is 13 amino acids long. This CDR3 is CASSIRDYQPQHF. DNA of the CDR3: TGTGCCAGTAGTATCCGCGACTATCAGCCCCAGCATTTT.

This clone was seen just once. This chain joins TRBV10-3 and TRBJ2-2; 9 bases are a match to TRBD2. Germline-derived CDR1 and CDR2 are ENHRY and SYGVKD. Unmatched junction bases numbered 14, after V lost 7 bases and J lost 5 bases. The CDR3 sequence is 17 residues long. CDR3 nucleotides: TGTGCCATCAAAACCAACATAGCGGGAGTGGGGACCGGGGAGCTGTTTTTT. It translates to CAIKTNIAGVGTGELFF.

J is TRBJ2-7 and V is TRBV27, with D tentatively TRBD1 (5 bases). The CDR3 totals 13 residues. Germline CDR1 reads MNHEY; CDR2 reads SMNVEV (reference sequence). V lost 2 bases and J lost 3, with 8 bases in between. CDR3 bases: TGTGCCAGCAGTTTAGGACATCGCTACGAGCAGTACTTC. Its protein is CASSLGHRYEQYF.